The clone carrying this T cell receptor (beta chain) was counted between two and nine times. The data were taken from a study of T-cell memory formation after mild COVID-19. Germline assignment: CDR1 SGHRS and CDR2 YFSETQ. Trimming removed 3 bases from V and 2 bases from J, with 9 bases in between. The CDR3 covers 14 residues. TCRdb reanalysed the 5' RACE reads using MiXCR and keeps one entry per CDR3 protein. The sample holds roughly 580,000 distinct CDR3 sequences, 15% to 20% seen once. The origin of this receptor is an adult woman who had mild COVID-19 (a few samples of this study predate the infection). Cell type and time point are not known. The gene calls are TRBV5-1 and TRBJ2-1, with D unclear. Input material: PBMCs or a T cell subset sorted from them (not recorded which). The CDR3 loop reads CASSSANAYNEQFF. The CDR3 nucleotides read TGCGCCAGCAGCTCTGCGAATGCCTACAATGAGCAGTTCTTC.